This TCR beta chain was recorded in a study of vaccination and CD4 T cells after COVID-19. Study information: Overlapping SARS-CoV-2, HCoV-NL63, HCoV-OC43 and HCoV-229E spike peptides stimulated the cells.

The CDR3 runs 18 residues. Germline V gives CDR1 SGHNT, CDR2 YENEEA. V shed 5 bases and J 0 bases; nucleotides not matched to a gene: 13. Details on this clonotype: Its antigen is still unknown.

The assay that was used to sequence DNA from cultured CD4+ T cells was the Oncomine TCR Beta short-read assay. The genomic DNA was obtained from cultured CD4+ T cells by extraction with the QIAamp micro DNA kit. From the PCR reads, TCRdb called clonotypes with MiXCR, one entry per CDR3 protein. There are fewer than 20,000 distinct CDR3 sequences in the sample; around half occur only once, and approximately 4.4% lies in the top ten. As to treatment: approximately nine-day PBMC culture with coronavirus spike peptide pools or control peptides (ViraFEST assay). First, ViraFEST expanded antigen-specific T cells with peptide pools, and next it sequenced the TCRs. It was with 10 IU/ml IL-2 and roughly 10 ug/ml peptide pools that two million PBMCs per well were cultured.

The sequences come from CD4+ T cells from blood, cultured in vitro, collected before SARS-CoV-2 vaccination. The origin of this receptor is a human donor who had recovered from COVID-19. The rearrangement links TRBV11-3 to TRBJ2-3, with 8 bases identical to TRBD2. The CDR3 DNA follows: TGTGCCAGCAGCCTCCGTCGGGGGGGCAGTTCTAGCACAGATACGCAGTATTTT. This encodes CASSLRRGGSSSTDTQYF.